These T cell receptor beta chains were read from a single sample in a study of cytomegalovirus exposure and HLA in healthy donors. Method: immunoSEQ multiplex PCR; TCRdb's copy keeps in-frame clones and lacks some. The sample has 150,000 to 200,000 clones, 82% seen once. Sequencing was carried out using PBMCs. The receptors derive from a man between 35 and 55 years old in good health and CMV-seronegative. Each CDR3 is given with its conserved first and last residue. D genes are given only for firm matches. Clone size is given for some rows only: seen once, a few or many times, or a class if the clone is expanded.

d_call	j_call	v_call	clone_size	cdr3_length	cdr3_nt	cdr3_aa
TRBD1	TRBJ1-6	TRBV18	few	14	TGTGCCAGCTCACCTGGACAGGATTATTCACCCCTCCACTTT	CASSPGQDYSPLHF
.	TRBJ1-1	TRBV6-5	.	14	TGTGCCAGCAGCTATGGGACACCGAACACTGAAGCTTTCTTT	CASSYGTPNTEAFF
.	TRBJ2-1	TRBV7-2	.	15	TGTGCCAGCAGCTTAGGGGCAAATGGCTACAATGAGCAGTTCTTC	CASSLGANGYNEQFF
.	TRBJ1-1	TRBV19	.	16	TGTGCCAGTAGTATAGAACCCAGTAATCTGAACACTGAAGCTTTCTTT	CASSIEPSNLNTEAFF
TRBD2	TRBJ2-7	TRBV5-1	.	15	TGCGCCAGCAGCACGGGGGCTAGCGGGACATACGAGCAGTACTTC	CASSTGASGTYEQYF
TRBD2	TRBJ2-3	TRBV30	.	15	TGTGCCTGGAGGGGGCAGCGGGAGGCTGTTTACGCGCAGTATTTT	CAWRGQREAVYAQYF
TRBD1	TRBJ2-7	TRBV18	.	14	TGTGCCAGCTCTCGGTCGACAGGGGTGGGCGAGCAGTACTTC	CASSRSTGVGEQYF
.	TRBJ2-5	TRBV29-1	.	20	TGCAGCGTTGAAGATTTGATGCGGGAAAAGGCCCCGAGAGACCAAGAGACCCAGTACTTC	CSVEDLMREKAPRDQETQYF
TRBD1	TRBJ2-7	TRBV18	once	13	TGTGCCAGCTCACCCACGACAGGGGGCGAGCAGTACTTC	CASSPTTGGEQYF
TRBD1	TRBJ1-3	TRBV5-1	.	17	TGCGCCAGCAGCCAGGACAGGGGGCGACTTTCTGGAAACACCATATATTTT	CASSQDRGRLSGNTIYF
TRBD1	TRBJ2-6	TRBV5-1	.	17	TGCGCCAGCAGCTATTCGGACAGGTCCTCTGGGGCCAACGTCCTGACTTTC	CASSYSDRSSGANVLTF
TRBD1	TRBJ2-5	TRBV7-8	.	15	TGTGCCAGCAGCTCGTCGCCGACAGGGGAAGAGACCCAGTACTTC	CASSSSPTGEETQYF
.	TRBJ2-5	TRBV5-1	.	14	TGCGCCAGCAGCTTGCCGACAGCTCAAGAGACCCAGTACTTC	CASSLPTAQETQYF
TRBD1	TRBJ2-1	TRBV6-5	.	15	TGTGCCAGCAGTACCCTGGACAGGGGGTTAAATGAGCAGTTCTTC	CASSTLDRGLNEQFF
TRBD2	TRBJ2-3	TRBV7-3	few	15	TGTGCCAGCAGCATAAGCGGGAGTCAGGGAGATACGCAGTATTTT	CASSISGSQGDTQYF
TRBD2	TRBJ2-2	TRBV11-2	.	17	TGTGCCAGCAGCCGGCCCCGGCTAGCGGAGAACACCGGGGAGCTGTTTTTT	CASSRPRLAENTGELFF
TRBD2	TRBJ2-1	TRBV7-3	.	17	TGTGCCAGCAGCTTAACAACGATTAGCGGGGGGTACAATGAGCAGTTCTTC	CASSLTTISGGYNEQFF
.	TRBJ1-5	TRBV19	.	13	TGTGCCAGTAGTCCCCAGACAGAGCAGCCCCAGCATTTT	CASSPQTEQPQHF
TRBD2	TRBJ2-7	TRBV19	.	15	TGTGCCAGTAGTCCTGAGACGGGAGGGGCGGACGAGCAGTACTTC	CASSPETGGADEQYF
TRBD2	TRBJ2-7	TRBV13	once	14	TGTGCCAGCAGCCAGAGCGGGAGTTCCTACGAGCAGTACTTC	CASSQSGSSYEQYF
.	TRBJ2-1	TRBV7-2	.	17	TGTGCCAGCAGCCCCAAGGGGGGGGAGGGCTCCTACAATGAGCAGTTCTTC	CASSPKGGEGSYNEQFF
TRBD1	TRBJ1-1	TRBV7-6	once	15	TGTGCCAGCAGCCCCCGACAGGGAAAGACCCTAAGAGCTTTCTTT	CASSPRQGKTLRAFF
.	TRBJ2-5	TRBV4-1	.	17	TGCGCCAGCAGCCAAGGTCCGTCCGGGACTTCTCAAGAGACCCAGTACTTC	CASSQGPSGTSQETQYF
TRBD2	TRBJ2-5	TRBV7-2	.	14	TGTGCCAGCAGCTTAGGGAGCGGGAGGGAGACCCAGTACTTC	CASSLGSGRETQYF
TRBD1	TRBJ1-1	TRBV5-5	.	14	TGTGCCAGCAGCTCCGGGACAGTGAGTACTGAAGCTTTCTTT	CASSSGTVSTEAFF
TRBD1	TRBJ1-2	TRBV28	.	15	TGTGCCAGCAGTCCCCCTGGGAGACAGGGAGGCGGCTACACCTTC	CASSPPGRQGGGYTF
TRBD1	TRBJ1-4	TRBV6-5	.	15	TGTGCCAGCAGTAAACAGGGGGCAACTAATGAAAAACTGTTTTTT	CASSKQGATNEKLFF
.	TRBJ1-1	TRBV5-1	.	15	TGCGCCAGCAGCTTGCGGGGACACCAGAACACTGAAGCTTTCTTT	CASSLRGHQNTEAFF
.	TRBJ2-3	TRBV18	.	13	TGTGCCAGCTCACCAAGGGGGATGGATACGCAGTATTTT	CASSPRGMDTQYF
TRBD1	TRBJ1-4	TRBV28	.	16	TGTGCCAGCAGTTCTCCTACAGGGGCTGTGGATGAAAAACTGTTTTTT	CASSSPTGAVDEKLFF
.	TRBJ1-2	TRBV6-5	few	13	TGTGCCAGCAGTCAGCGGGGGGCGGGCGGCTACACCTTC	CASSQRGAGGYTF
TRBD1	TRBJ1-3	TRBV9	.	16	TGTGCCAGCAGCGCAGGACAGGGCCTCTCTGGAAACACCATATATTTT	CASSAGQGLSGNTIYF
TRBD2	TRBJ2-5	TRBV28	.	15	TGTGCCAGCAGTTTTGGGAGGGTGGTGCAAGAGACCCAGTACTTC	CASSFGRVVQETQYF
.	TRBJ1-2	TRBV5-1	.	13	TGCGCCAGCAGCTTGGAGCGGATCTATGGCTACACCTTC	CASSLERIYGYTF
TRBD1	TRBJ1-2	TRBV6-5	few	16	TGTGCCAGCAGTTACTCGGCAGGGGGCTCGGGCTATGGCTACACCTTC	CASSYSAGGSGYGYTF
.	TRBJ2-7	TRBV30	once	11	TGTGCCTGGGGGACTCGCTACGAGCAGTACTTC	CAWGTRYEQYF
TRBD1	TRBJ1-6	TRBV19	few	15	TGTGCCAGTAGTACGTCGTCGAGGGGGCCTTCACCCCTCCACTTT	CASSTSSRGPSPLHF
TRBD1	TRBJ2-7	TRBV14	.	13	TGTGCCAGCAGGAAGGAGACAGGGGCCGAGCAGTACTTC	CASRKETGAEQYF
.	TRBJ1-3	TRBV7-9	.	12	TGTGCCAGCGTTCGCTCTGGAAACACCATATATTTT	CASVRSGNTIYF
TRBD1	TRBJ1-4	TRBV28	few	15	TGTGCCAGCAGTTTTCGACAGGGGGGGGTGGGAAAACTGTTTTTT	CASSFRQGGVGKLFF
TRBD1	TRBJ1-2	TRBV19	.	13	TGTGCCAGTGGGGACAGGGTTTTCTATGGCTACACCTTC	CASGDRVFYGYTF
TRBD2	TRBJ2-1	TRBV28	.	16	TGTGCCAGCAGGCCTTATAGCGGGAGGGCCTACAATGAGCAGTTCTTC	CASRPYSGRAYNEQFF
.	TRBJ1-2	TRBV6-5	.	13	TGTGCCAGCAGTTACCCCGGGGGATATGGCTACACCTTC	CASSYPGGYGYTF
.	TRBJ2-6	TRBV7-2	few	18	TGTGCCAGCAGCTTATCAGGTGGCGATTACTCTGGGGCCAACGTCCTGACTTTC	CASSLSGGDYSGANVLTF
TRBD1	TRBJ1-2	TRBV14	.	15	TGTGCCAGCAGCCAAGCAGGGGGCGACCCCTATGGCTACACCTTC	CASSQAGGDPYGYTF
.	TRBJ1-5	TRBV2	.	13	TGTGCCAGCAGGCAGGATAGCAATCAGCCCCAGCATTTT	CASRQDSNQPQHF
TRBD1	TRBJ2-7	TRBV7-9	.	14	TGTGCCAGCAGCTTAGGGGGGACAGCCTACGAGCAGTACTTC	CASSLGGTAYEQYF
TRBD2	TRBJ2-7	TRBV7-2	.	16	TGTGCCAGCAGCCGCTCCACTAGCGGGGGTTCCTACGAGCAGTACTTC	CASSRSTSGGSYEQYF
.	TRBJ2-5	TRBV2	.	14	TGTGCCAGCAAAAGAAGGGGTGCGGAAGAGACCCAGTACTTC	CASKRRGAEETQYF